A single sample gave rise to the 29 T cell receptor beta chains below, sequenced in a study of blood T cell repertoires in COVID-19. Libraries were prepared by immunoSEQ multiplex PCR; TCRdb keeps only in-frame clonotypes and omits some of them. Counted here are approximately 170,000 clones, approximately 86% occurring once; the ten biggest clones make up 6.5% to 7.5%. The sample taken for sequencing was peripheral blood. These receptors all come from a man older than 75 with COVID-19, enrolled during active disease.

The chain joins TRBV6-4 to TRBJ1-1; the match to TRBD1 covers 8 bases. The germline V gene has CDR1 MRHNA and CDR2 SNTAGT. Unmatched junction bases numbered 4, after V lost 4 bases and J lost 3 bases. The CDR3 sequence is 14 residues long. This CDR3 is CASSGQGKDTEAFF. Written as DNA, the CDR3 is TGTGCCAGCAGTGGACAGGGGAAGGACACTGAAGCTTTCTTT.

The rearrangement uses TRBV19 and TRBJ1-5; D is unclear. Trimming left V 4 bases short and J 7 bases short, with 26 bases between. Germline V gives CDR1 LNHDA, CDR2 SQIVND (reference sequence). CDR3 length: 18 residues. The CDR3 reads CASSTTLSLGYGRQPQHF. The CDR3 nucleotides are TGTGCCAGTAGTACCACCCTCTCTCTGGGGTATGGGAGACAGCCCCAGCATTTT.

Only a few counts were recorded for this clone. This sequence joins TRBV2 and TRBJ2-5, with D maybe TRBD1 (5 bases). V lost 4 bases, J lost 5 bases, and 14 bases lay in between. Per germline, CDR1 SNHLY and CDR2 FYNNEI. CDR3 length equals 14 residues. The CDR3 is CASSGATVHETQYF. In DNA form, the CDR3 reads TGTGCCAGCAGTGGGGCGACAGTCCATGAGACCCAGTACTTC.

The chain combines TRBV5-1 with TRBJ2-4; 15 positions match TRBD2. V lost 1 base and J lost 9; bases outside the gene matches: 8. The CDR3 length is 17 residues. Germline V gene data show CDR1 as SGHRS and CDR2 as YFSETQ. This chain's CDR3 is CASSLRTSGGAQRIQYF. The CDR3, as DNA: TGCGCCAGCAGCTTGAGGACTAGCGGGGGGGCCCAGCGCATTCAGTACTTC.

V gene TRBV12-5 combines with J gene TRBJ2-5; TRBD2 is a possible D gene (6 bases). The CDR3 loop spans 17 amino acids. The germline V gene has CDR1 LGHNT and CDR2 FRNRAP. Trimming took off 0 bases at V and 2 bases at J, with 16 bases between the two ends. The CDR3 nucleotides are TGTGCTAGTGGTTTGGTCAGTGGCGGGGTAGTTCAAGAGACCCAGTACTTC. It is translated as CASGLVSGGVVQETQYF.

The chain carries TRBV27 and TRBJ2-7; TRBD2 aligns across 12 bases. CDR1 is MNHEY and CDR2 is SMNVEV in the germline V gene (reference sequence). The CDR3 totals 15 residues. The J segment lost 1 base and the V segment lost 6 bases, leaving 4 bases of the junction unmatched. The CDR3 DNA reads as TGTGCCAGCAGGCTACTAGCGGGGGGTTCCTACGAGCAGTACTTC. This sequence encodes CASRLLAGGSYEQYF.

CDR3 loop: CASSLTGSGELFF. Written as DNA, the CDR3 is TGTGCCAGCAGCTTGACAGGGTCCGGGGAGCTGTTTTTT. V and J are TRBV11-3 and TRBJ2-2; 7 bases are shared with TRBD1. V was pared by 3 bases and J by 6 bases, with 1 base of the junction left unmatched. Germline V lookup: CDR1 SGHNT, CDR2 YENEEA. The CDR3 is made up of 13 amino acids. Based on the CDR3 plus reference TRBV11-3 and TRBJ2-2, the full variable domain is EAGVVQSPRYKIIEKKQPVAFWCNPISGHNTLYWYLQNLGQGPELLIRYENEEAVDDSQLPKDRFSAERLKGVDSTLKIQPAELGDSAVYLCASSLTGSGELFFGEGSRLTVL.

The gene calls are TRBV2 and TRBJ1-5; unclear D gene. V lost 2 bases and J 6 bases, leaving 14 bases between the germline ends. The germline V gene encodes CDR1 SNHLY and CDR2 FYNNEI. The CDR3 spans 15 residues. CDR3 DNA sequence: TGTGCCAGCAGTGAATCGGGATCGGGCGGTCAGCCCCAGCATTTT. It encodes CASSESGSGGQPQHF.

The chain uses TRBV19 and TRBJ2-7; 9 bases agree with TRBD1. From germline, CDR1 is LNHDA and CDR2 SQIVND (reference sequence). V gave up 3 bases and J gave up 2 bases; unmatched junction bases: 8. The length of the CDR3 is 16 residues. CDR3 DNA: TGTGCCAGTAGTATGGGCTTGGGACAGGGACCCTACGAGCAGTACTTC. This encodes CASSMGLGQGPYEQYF.

The chain combines TRBV5-1 with TRBJ1-1; D is perhaps TRBD1 (6 bases). The CDR3 has 14 amino acids. V was clipped by 2 bases and J by 4 bases, with 12 bases between them. Looked up from germline, CDR1 is SGHRS and CDR2 is YFSETQ. CDR3 amino acids: CASSLQGDSTEAFF. The CDR3 bases are TGCGCCAGCAGCTTACAGGGTGATTCCACTGAAGCTTTCTTT.

The chain carries TRBV28 and TRBJ1-3; possibly TRBD1 for D (6 bases). In germline, CDR1 is MDHEN, CDR2 SYDVKM. The CDR3 has 16 amino acids. The ends were cut back, 5 bases at V and 3 bases at J, with 17 bases in the middle. Here the CDR3 reads CASSQLLTGNGNTIYF. The CDR3, as DNA: TGTGCCAGCAGTCAATTGCTCACAGGGAATGGAAACACCATATATTTT.

There are a few counts of this clone. The genes are TRBV19 and TRBJ1-4; D remains ambiguous. V gave up 4 bases and J gave up 6 bases, with 12 bases separating them. The CDR3 runs 14 residues. Germline V gene sequence: CDR1 LNHDA, CDR2 SQIVND (reference sequence). CDR3 nucleotide sequence: TGTGCCAGTAGTAGGGCGGGAGTTTATGAAAAACTGTTTTTT. Its translation is CASSRAGVYEKLFF.

This chain uses TRBV7-9 with TRBJ1-2, with D unclear. The CDR3 has 11 amino acids. Trimming stripped 3 bases from V and 7 bases from J, with 6 bases between. From germline, CDR1 is SEHNR and CDR2 FQNEAQ (reference sequence). CDR3 sequence reads: CASSFRGGYTF. The CDR3 DNA reads as TGTGCCAGCAGCTTCCGCGGTGGCTACACCTTC.

The chain joins TRBV7-9 to TRBJ2-5; 11 bases map to TRBD2. V lost 3 bases, J lost 4 bases, and 7 bases stayed unmatched. Germline values: CDR1 SEHNR, CDR2 FQNEAQ (reference sequence). This CDR3 spans 16 amino acids. The CDR3 DNA reads as TGTGCCAGCAGCTTCTCGGGACTAGCGGTTGGAGAGACCCAGTACTTC. Protein product: CASSFSGLAVGETQYF.

The J gene is TRBJ1-1, the V gene TRBV5-1; D might be TRBD1 (5 bases). CDR1 is SGHRS, CDR2 YFSETQ, per germline. Between the trimmed V and J ends, which lost 4 bases and 3 bases, there was a span of 16 bases. The length of the CDR3 is 15 residues. In DNA form, the CDR3 reads TGCGCCAGCAGCCCCGGGGGGGATGCGGACACTGAAGCTTTCTTT. Amino acids: CASSPGGDADTEAFF.

The V and J genes are TRBV6-5 and TRBJ1-5, with 8 bases fitting TRBD1. CDR1 and CDR2 (germline): MNHEY, SVGAGI. The ends lost 6 bases at V and 4 bases at J; junction bases unmatched: 5. This CDR3 has 14 amino acids. CDR3 sequence: CASSRGQVNQPQHF. Here the CDR3 DNA reads TGTGCCAGCAGCAGGGGACAGGTAAATCAGCCCCAGCATTTT.

The chain has TRBV7-9 and TRBJ2-1; the match to TRBD2 covers 14 bases. CDR3 size: 15 residues. V gave up 6 bases and J gave up 9 bases; unmatched junction bases: 7. CDR1 and CDR2 from the germline V gene are SEHNR and FQNEAQ (reference sequence). CDR3 bases: TGTGCCAGCAGTTCGACTAGCGGGGGGGCCATTGAGCAGTTCTTC. It specifies CASSSTSGGAIEQFF.

The CDR3 DNA is TGCAGCGTTTCTTGGCTAGGTGAGCAGTTCTTC. This encodes CSVSWLGEQFF. V is TRBV29-1 and J is TRBJ2-1; D is unresolved. Germline V gene lookup returns CDR1 SQVTM and CDR2 ANQGSEA. Trimming cost V 5 bases and J 9 bases, with 11 bases left between them. The CDR3 consists of 11 residues.

V gene TRBV5-8 combines with J gene TRBJ1-3, with D perhaps matching TRBD1 (6 bases). The V end was cut by 2 bases, the J end by 0 bases, with 15 bases between. Germline V CDR1 and CDR2: SGHTS, YDEGEE. The CDR3 sequence is 17 residues long. The CDR3 nucleotides read TGTGCCAGCAGCTTAAAGGGACAATTGAGCTCTGGAAACACCATATATTTT. This gives the protein CASSLKGQLSSGNTIYF.

The chain joins TRBV4-1 to TRBJ2-3; TRBD2 agrees at 13 bases. J gave up 1 base and V 4 bases, and 2 bases lay outside the gene matches. In germline, CDR1 is MGHRA, CDR2 YSYEKL. This CDR3 is built from 16 residues. DNA of the CDR3: TGCGCCAGCAGCCTAGGACTAGCGGGGGGCACAGATACGCAGTATTTT. It is translated as CASSLGLAGGTDTQYF.

The rearrangement links TRBV11-3 to TRBJ1-1; D is undetermined. This CDR3 has 14 residues. V was shortened by 4 bases and J by 0 bases, with 9 bases between the two germline ends. Germline CDR1 is SGHNT and CDR2 is YENEEA. Written as DNA, the CDR3 is TGTGCCAGCAGCTCTCCCCAGTTGAACACTGAAGCTTTCTTT. Its translation is CASSSPQLNTEAFF.

The V and J genes are TRBV7-3 and TRBJ2-2; unclear D gene. Germline CDR1 reads SGHTA; CDR2 reads FQGTGA. The CDR3 sequence is 13 residues long. V gave up 5 bases and J gave up 6 bases, with 10 bases separating them. In DNA, the CDR3 is TGTGCCAGCAGCGCCTCGACTGCCGGGGAGCTGTTTTTT. It yields the protein CASSASTAGELFF.

The chain has TRBV5-4 and TRBJ2-1; the D gene is possibly TRBD1 (5 bases). V was clipped by 5 bases and J by 4 bases, with 19 bases between them. This CDR3 has 16 amino acids. Germline V CDR1 and CDR2: SGHNT, YYREEE (reference sequence). The CDR3 is CASSLHNPKGYNEQFF. In DNA form, the CDR3 reads TGTGCCAGCAGTTTACATAACCCGAAGGGGTACAATGAGCAGTTCTTC.

The chain employs TRBV18 and TRBJ1-3; 7 positions match TRBD1. This CDR3 comprises 14 residues. The germline V gene has CDR1 KGHSH and CDR2 LQKENI. V gave up 6 bases and J gave up 9 bases; unmatched junction bases: 11. The chain's CDR3 is CASSDLQGLSTIYF. The DNA of the CDR3 is TGTGCCAGCTCGGACCTACAGGGGTTAAGCACCATATATTTT.

On this clone: Here the CDR3 omits its conserved ending phenylalanine or tryptophan, so a read error is the likely source. V is TRBV28 and J is TRBJ1-2; no clear D gene. This CDR3 region has 13 residues. Between the trimmed V and J ends, which lost 5 bases and 4 bases, there was a span of 11 bases. CDR1 is MDHEN and CDR2 is SYDVKM in the germline V gene. This chain's CDR3 is CASSIGVGYGYTL. The CDR3 DNA is TGTGCCAGCAGTATCGGGGTAGGCTATGGCTACACCCTC.

The chain carries TRBV11-3 and TRBJ2-3, with D possibly TRBD2 on 5 matching bases. Trimming left V 1 base short and J 0 bases short, with 5 bases between. This CDR3 comprises 14 residues. CDR1 is SGHNT, CDR2 YENEEA, per germline. The DNA of the CDR3 is TGTGCCAGCAGCTTAGGCGGGAGCACAGATACGCAGTATTTT. Translating it yields CASSLGGSTDTQYF.

This clone was seen a handful of times. V and J are TRBV5-1 and TRBJ2-5; possibly TRBD1 for D (5 bases). Germline CDR1 SGHRS, CDR2 YFSETQ. The V end lost 0 bases, the J end lost 2 bases, and 8 bases lay between the germline ends. The CDR3 is made up of 14 amino acids. This CDR3 reads CASSLDSGQETQYF. The CDR3 nucleotides are TGCGCCAGCAGCTTGGATTCAGGGCAAGAGACCCAGTACTTC.

The CDR3 region is CASSSGQGSTGELFF. In nucleotides, the CDR3 is TGCGCCAGCAGCTCGGGACAGGGGAGCACCGGGGAGCTGTTTTTT. V and J are TRBV5-1 and TRBJ2-2; 10 bases are shared with TRBD1. The germline V gene encodes CDR1 SGHRS and CDR2 YFSETQ. This CDR3 has 15 amino acids. The V segment lost 3 bases and the J segment 4 bases; nucleotides outside the gene matches: 3.

V usage is TRBV27 and J usage is TRBJ2-7; 8 positions agree with TRBD1. The CDR3 spans 19 residues. The V gene's germline CDR1 is MNHEY and CDR2 SMNVEV (reference sequence). The V gene end was trimmed by 5 bases and the J gene end by 0 bases; junction bases not matched to a gene: 18. CDR3 sequence (DNA): TGTGCCAGCAGTCTCAAAAGCGTACGGGACAGGAGGAGCTCCTACGAGCAGTACTTC. Protein: CASSLKSVRDRRSSYEQYF.